This T cell receptor beta chain was obtained from a study of cytomegalovirus exposure and HLA in healthy donors. Study observations and caveats: What a later analysis reportedly showed was that an Asian-associated ancestry cluster had fewer N-insertions than the approximately 700-donor mean. Near-uniform donor sequencing depth was presumed by presence/absence analyses. Accurate prediction of most subjects' HLA-A and HLA-B alleles from TCR beta sequences was reported.

About this clone: Its specificity is not known.

Germline CDR1 and CDR2: MNHNS and SASEGT. There are 15 residues in the CDR3. The junction had 9 bases not matched to a gene; V was cut back by 4 bases and J by 6 bases. 60 Vbeta and 13 Jbeta primers were used in PCR. The table came from immunoSEQ multiplex PCR; TCRdb's copy has only in-frame clones and leaves some out. This sample carries about 160,000 clones, around 79% of them seen once, and the ten largest clones take around 0.97%. The rearrangement links TRBV6-1 to TRBJ2-3, with 8 bases fitting TRBD1. This clonotype was sampled from a woman in her fifties or sixties in good health and CMV-seropositive. The specimen was PBMCs. The CDR3 here is CASSVGQGWADTQYF. The CDR3 nucleotides are TGTGCCAGCAGTGTTGGACAGGGTTGGGCGGATACGCAGTATTTT.